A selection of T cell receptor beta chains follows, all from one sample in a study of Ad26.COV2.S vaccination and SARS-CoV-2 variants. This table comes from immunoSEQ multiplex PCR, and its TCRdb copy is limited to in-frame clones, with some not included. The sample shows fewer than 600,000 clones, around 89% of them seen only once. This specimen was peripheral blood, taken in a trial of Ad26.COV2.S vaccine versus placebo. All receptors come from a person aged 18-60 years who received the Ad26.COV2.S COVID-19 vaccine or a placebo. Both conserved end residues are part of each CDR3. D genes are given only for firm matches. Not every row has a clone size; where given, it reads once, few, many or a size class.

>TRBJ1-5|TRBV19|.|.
CASSLQGNSNQPQHF
TGTGCCAGTAGTCTACAGGGTAATAGCAATCAGCCCCAGCATTTT
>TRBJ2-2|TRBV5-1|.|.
CASSLGATGLNTGELFF
TGCGCCAGCAGCTTGGGGGCGACAGGCCTGAACACCGGGGAGCTGTTTTTT
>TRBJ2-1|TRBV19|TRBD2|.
CASSPLRELAGYNEQFF
TGTGCCAGTAGTCCTCTACGAGAACTAGCGGGCTACAATGAGCAGTTCTTC
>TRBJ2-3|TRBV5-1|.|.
CASSLLGSNTDTQYF
TGCGCCAGCAGCTTGTTGGGCAGCAACACAGATACGCAGTATTTT
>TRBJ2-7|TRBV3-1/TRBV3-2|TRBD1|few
CASSPRQGGYEQYF
TGTGCCAGCAGCCCCCGACAGGGGGGTTACGAGCAGTACTTC
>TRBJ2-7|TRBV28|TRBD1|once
CASSLERQGAREQYF
TGTGCCAGCAGTTTGGAAAGGCAGGGGGCGCGTGAGCAGTACTTC
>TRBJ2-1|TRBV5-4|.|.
CASSRYNEQFF
TGTGCCAGCAGCCGATACAATGAGCAGTTCTTC
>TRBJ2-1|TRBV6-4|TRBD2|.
CASSDSSRGICSEQFF
TGTGCCAGCAGTGACTCCTCGCGGGGGATTTGCAGTGAGCAGTTCTTC
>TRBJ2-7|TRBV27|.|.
CASSLSRENEQYF
TGTGCCAGCAGTTTAAGTCGGGAAAACGAGCAGTACTTC
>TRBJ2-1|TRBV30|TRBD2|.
CAWSFFRTSGRGNEQFF
TGTGCCTGGAGTTTTTTCCGGACTAGCGGGCGTGGAAATGAGCAGTTCTTC
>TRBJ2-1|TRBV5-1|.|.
CASSSLPGGNEQFF
TGCGCCAGCAGCTCCCTCCCGGGTGGCAATGAGCAGTTCTTC
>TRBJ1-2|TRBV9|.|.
CASSQGTGGYTF
TGTGCCAGCAGCCAGGGGACGGGCGGCTACACCTTC